This TCR beta chain is drawn from a study of cytomegalovirus exposure and HLA in healthy donors. 13 Jbeta primers and 60 Vbeta primers were used for the PCR. The data were produced by immunoSEQ multiplex PCR, yet TCRdb's version contains in-frame clones alone and is incomplete. This table holds about 91,000 clones. This receptor was taken from a woman aged 25 to 39 in good health and CMV-seronegative. Input material: PBMCs.

The CDR3 nucleotides are TGTGCCAGCACGCTTTCCCCGGGACTAGCGGGAGGGCTAGAAACGCAGTATTTT. This gives the protein CASTLSPGLAGGLETQYF. V and J are TRBV28 and TRBJ2-3, with 16 bases matching TRBD2. This CDR3 region has 18 residues. With V trimmed by 7 bases and J by 9 bases, 16 bases remained unmatched. CDR1 and CDR2 (germline): MDHEN, SYDVKM.